This T cell receptor (beta chain) was profiled in a study of vaccination effects on CD4 cells after COVID-19. Before sequencing took place, the ViraFEST assay used viral peptide pools to expand antigen-specific CD4+ T cells. The culture ran for 10 days, and then CD4+ T cells were isolated. Per germline, CDR1 SGHRS and CDR2 YFSETQ. The CDR3 consists of 13 residues. Deletions cut 10 bases from V and 6 bases from J, with 16 bases between. Points on this clone: Antigen unknown.

Produced via immunoSEQ multiplex PCR; TCRdb's table is partial and in-frame only. The sample has about 79,000 clones, roughly 80% seen once. This receptor was identified in a human donor who received a COVID-19 vaccine. The chain joins TRBV5-1 to TRBJ1-4, with D perhaps TRBD1 (5 bases). Sample: CD4+ T cells from PBMCs cultured with HCoV-229E spike peptides, taken before COVID-19 vaccination. CDR3: CAPSWGKHEKLFF. In nucleotides, the CDR3 is TGCGCCCCGTCCTGGGGCAAGCATGAAAAACTGTTTTTT. Complete variable domain (other parts from reference TRBV5-1 and TRBJ1-4): KAGVTQTPRYLIKTRGQQVTLSCSPISGHRSVSWYQQTPGQGLQFLFEYFSETQRNKGNFPGRFSGRQFSNSRSEMNVSTLELGDSALYLCAPSWGKHEKLFFGSGTQLSVL.